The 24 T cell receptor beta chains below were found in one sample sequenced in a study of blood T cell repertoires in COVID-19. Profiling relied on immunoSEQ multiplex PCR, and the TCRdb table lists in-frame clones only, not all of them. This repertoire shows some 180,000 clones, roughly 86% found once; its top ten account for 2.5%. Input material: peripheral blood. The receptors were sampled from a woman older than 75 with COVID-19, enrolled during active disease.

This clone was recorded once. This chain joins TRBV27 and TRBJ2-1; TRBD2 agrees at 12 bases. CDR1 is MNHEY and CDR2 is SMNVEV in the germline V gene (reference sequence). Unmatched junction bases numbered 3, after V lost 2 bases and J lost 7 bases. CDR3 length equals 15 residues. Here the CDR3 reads CASSLDGTSGNEQFF. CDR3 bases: TGTGCCAGCAGTTTAGACGGGACTAGCGGGAATGAGCAGTTCTTC.

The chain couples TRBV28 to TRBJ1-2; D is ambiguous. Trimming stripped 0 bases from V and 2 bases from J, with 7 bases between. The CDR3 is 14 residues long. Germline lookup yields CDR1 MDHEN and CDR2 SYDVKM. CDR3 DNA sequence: TGTGCCAGCAGTTTATGGGGAGGAAACTATGGCTACACCTTC. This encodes CASSLWGGNYGYTF.

The CDR3 coding sequence is TGTGCCAGCAGTTTATACTGGGGAAACACCATATATTTT. Its protein product is CASSLYWGNTIYF. This chain joins TRBV27 and TRBJ1-3; D is uncertain. Germline V gene data show CDR1 as MNHEY and CDR2 as SMNVEV (reference sequence). V shed 1 base and J shed 4 bases, with 5 bases lying between them. The CDR3 is 13 residues long.

Here the CDR3 reads CASSQDRLPDFYGYTF. The CDR3 nucleotides are TGCGCCAGCAGCCAAGATCGGTTGCCAGACTTCTATGGCTACACCTTC. The chain employs TRBV4-3 and TRBJ1-2; unclear D gene. Trimming stripped 0 bases from V and 4 bases from J, with 15 bases between. CDR3 length: 16 residues. Germline CDR1 and CDR2: LGHNA and YSLEER.

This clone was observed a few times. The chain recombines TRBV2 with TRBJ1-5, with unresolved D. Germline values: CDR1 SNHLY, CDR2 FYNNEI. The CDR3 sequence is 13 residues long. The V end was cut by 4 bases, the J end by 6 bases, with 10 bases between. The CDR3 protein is CASSAQDGQPQHF. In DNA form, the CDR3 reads TGTGCCAGCAGTGCCCAGGATGGTCAGCCCCAGCATTTT.

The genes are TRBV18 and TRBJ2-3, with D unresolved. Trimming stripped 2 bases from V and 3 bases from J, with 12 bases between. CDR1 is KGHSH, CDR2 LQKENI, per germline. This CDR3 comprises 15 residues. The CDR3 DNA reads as TGTGCCAGCTCACCAATTACTGGTGGTACAGATACGCAGTATTTT. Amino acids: CASSPITGGTDTQYF.

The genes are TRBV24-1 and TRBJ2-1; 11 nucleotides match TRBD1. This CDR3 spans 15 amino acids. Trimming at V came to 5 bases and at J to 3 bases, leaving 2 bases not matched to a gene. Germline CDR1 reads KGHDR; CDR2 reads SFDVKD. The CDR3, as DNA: TGTGCCACCAGTGTCGGGACAGGGGGCTACAATGAGCAGTTCTTC. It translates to CATSVGTGGYNEQFF.

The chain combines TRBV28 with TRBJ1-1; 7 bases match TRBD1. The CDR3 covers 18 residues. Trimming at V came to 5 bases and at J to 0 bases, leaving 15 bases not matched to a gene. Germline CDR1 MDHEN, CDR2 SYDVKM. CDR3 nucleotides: TGTGCCAGCAGTCATGTTGGACAGGCCTTAAATCTGAACACTGAAGCTTTCTTT. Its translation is CASSHVGQALNLNTEAFF.

This CDR3 reads CASSFATGDNYEQYF. As DNA, the CDR3 is TGTGCCAGCAGCTTTGCGACAGGGGATAACTACGAGCAGTACTTC. This sequence joins TRBV7-8 and TRBJ2-7; 8 nucleotides line up with TRBD1. The CDR3 spans 15 residues. Losses at the gene ends were 3 bases for V and 3 bases for J; bases not matched to a gene: 7. Germline CDR1 is SGHVS and CDR2 is FQNEAQ.

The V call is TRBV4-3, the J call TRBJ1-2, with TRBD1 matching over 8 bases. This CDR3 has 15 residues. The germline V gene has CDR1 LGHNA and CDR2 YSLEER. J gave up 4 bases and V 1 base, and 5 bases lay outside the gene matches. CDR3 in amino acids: CASSQAQGGGYGYTF. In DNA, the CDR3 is TGCGCCAGCAGCCAAGCACAGGGGGGTGGCTATGGCTACACCTTC.

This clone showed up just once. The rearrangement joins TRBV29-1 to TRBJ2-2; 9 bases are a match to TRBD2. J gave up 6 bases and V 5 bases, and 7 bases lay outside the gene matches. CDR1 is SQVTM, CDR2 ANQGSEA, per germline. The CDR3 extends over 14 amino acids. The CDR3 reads CSVLSGRTSGELFF. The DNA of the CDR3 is TGCAGCGTTCTGAGCGGGAGGACCTCCGGGGAGCTGTTTTTT.

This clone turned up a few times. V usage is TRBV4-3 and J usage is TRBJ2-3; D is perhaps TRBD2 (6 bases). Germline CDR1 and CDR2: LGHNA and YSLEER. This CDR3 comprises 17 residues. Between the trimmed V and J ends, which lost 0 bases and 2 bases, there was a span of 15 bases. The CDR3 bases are TGCGCCAGCAGCCAAGATTGGGCTAGCGTCTACACAGATACGCAGTATTTT. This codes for CASSQDWASVYTDTQYF.

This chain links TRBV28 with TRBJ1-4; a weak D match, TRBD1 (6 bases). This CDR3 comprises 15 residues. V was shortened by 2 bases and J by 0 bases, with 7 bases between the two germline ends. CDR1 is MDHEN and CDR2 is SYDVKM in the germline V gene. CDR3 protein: CASSLEGATNEKLFF. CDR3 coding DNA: TGTGCCAGCAGTTTAGAGGGGGCAACTAATGAAAAACTGTTTTTT.

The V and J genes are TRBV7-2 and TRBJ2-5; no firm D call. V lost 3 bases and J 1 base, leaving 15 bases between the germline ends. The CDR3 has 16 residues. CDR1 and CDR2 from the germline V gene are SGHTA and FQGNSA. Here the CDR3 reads CASSFAATATQETQYF. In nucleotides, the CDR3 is TGTGCCAGCAGCTTCGCAGCCACAGCTACCCAAGAGACCCAGTACTTC. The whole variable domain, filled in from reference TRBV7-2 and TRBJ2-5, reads GAGVSQSPSNKVTEKGKDVELRCDPISGHTALYWYRQSLGQGLEFLIYFQGNSAPDKSGLPSDRFSAERTGGSVSTLTIQRTQQEDSAVYLCASSFAATATQETQYFGPGTRLLVL.

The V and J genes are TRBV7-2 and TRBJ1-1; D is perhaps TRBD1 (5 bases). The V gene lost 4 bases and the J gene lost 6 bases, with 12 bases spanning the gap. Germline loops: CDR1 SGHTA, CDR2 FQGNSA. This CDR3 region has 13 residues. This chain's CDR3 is CASSSYWGPEAFF. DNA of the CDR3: TGTGCCAGCAGCTCTTACTGGGGCCCTGAAGCTTTCTTT.

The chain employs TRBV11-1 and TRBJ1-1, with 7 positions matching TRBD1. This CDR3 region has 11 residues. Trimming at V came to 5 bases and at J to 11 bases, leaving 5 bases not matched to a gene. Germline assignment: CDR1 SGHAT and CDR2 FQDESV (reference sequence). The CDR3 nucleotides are TGTGCCAGCAGCCCAGACAGGGTGGCTTTCTTT. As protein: CASSPDRVAFF.

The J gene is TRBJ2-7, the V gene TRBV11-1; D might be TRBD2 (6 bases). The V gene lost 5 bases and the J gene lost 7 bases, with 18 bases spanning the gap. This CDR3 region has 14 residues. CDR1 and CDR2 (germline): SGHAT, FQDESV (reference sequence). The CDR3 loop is CASSLTPLRGEQYF. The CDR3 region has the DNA TGTGCCAGCAGCCTAACACCCCTTCGGGGGGAGCAGTACTTC.

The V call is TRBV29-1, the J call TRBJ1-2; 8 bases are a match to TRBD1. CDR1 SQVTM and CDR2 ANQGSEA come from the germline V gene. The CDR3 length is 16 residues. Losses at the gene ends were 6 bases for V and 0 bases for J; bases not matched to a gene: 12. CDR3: CSVDTIGTGTNYGYTF. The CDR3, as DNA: TGCAGCGTGGACACTATCGGGACAGGCACTAACTATGGCTACACCTTC.

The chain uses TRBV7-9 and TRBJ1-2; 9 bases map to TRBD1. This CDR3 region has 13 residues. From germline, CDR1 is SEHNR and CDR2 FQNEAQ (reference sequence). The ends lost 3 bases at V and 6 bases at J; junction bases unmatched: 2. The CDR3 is CASSLGTGHGYTF. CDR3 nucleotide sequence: TGTGCCAGCAGCTTGGGGACAGGGCATGGCTACACCTTC.

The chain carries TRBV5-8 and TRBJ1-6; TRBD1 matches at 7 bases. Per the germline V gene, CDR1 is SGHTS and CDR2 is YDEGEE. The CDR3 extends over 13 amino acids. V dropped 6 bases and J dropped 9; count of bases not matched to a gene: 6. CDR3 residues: CASKWQGVSPLHF. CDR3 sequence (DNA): TGTGCCAGCAAGTGGCAGGGGGTTTCACCCCTCCACTTT.

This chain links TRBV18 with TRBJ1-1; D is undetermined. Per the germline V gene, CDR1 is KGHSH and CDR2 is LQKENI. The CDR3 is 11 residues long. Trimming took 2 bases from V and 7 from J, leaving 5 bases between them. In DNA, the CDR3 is TGTGCCAGCTCACCAATCAGTGAAGCTTTCTTT. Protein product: CASSPISEAFF.

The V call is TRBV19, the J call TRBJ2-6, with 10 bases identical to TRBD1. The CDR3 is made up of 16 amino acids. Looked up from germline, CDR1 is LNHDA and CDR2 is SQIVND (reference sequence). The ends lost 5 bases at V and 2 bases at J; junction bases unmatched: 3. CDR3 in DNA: TGTGCCAGTAGTGGGGACAGGGGTACTGGGGCCAACGTCCTGACTTTC. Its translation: CASSGDRGTGANVLTF.

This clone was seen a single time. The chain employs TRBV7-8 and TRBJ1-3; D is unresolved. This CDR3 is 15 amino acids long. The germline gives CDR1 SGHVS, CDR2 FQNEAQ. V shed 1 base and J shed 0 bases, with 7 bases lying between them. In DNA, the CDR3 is TGTGCCAGCAGCTTAGTTTCCGGCTCTGGAAACACCATATATTTT. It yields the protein CASSLVSGSGNTIYF.

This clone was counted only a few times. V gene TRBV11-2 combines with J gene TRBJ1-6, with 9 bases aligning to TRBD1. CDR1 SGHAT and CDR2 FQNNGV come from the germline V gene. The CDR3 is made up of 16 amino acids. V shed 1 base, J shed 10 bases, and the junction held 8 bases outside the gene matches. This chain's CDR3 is CASSLVRDRAYSPLHF. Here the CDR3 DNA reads TGTGCCAGCAGCTTAGTAAGGGACAGGGCGTACTCACCCCTCCACTTT.